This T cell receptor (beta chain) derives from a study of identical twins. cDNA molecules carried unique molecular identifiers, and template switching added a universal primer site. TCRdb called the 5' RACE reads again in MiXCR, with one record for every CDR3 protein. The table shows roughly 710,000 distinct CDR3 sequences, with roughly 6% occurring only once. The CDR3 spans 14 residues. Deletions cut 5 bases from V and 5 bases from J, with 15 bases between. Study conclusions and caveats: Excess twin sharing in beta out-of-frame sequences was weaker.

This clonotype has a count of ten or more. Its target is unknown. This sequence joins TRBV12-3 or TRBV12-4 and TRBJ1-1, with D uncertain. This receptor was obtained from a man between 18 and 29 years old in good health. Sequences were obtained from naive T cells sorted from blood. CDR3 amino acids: CASSLYEKRTEAFF. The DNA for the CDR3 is TGTGCCAGCAGTCTCTATGAGAAAAGGACTGAAGCTTTCTTT.